This T cell receptor beta chain derives from a study of PD-L1 blockade in urothelial cancer. The data were produced by immunoSEQ multiplex PCR, yet TCRdb's version contains in-frame clones alone and is incomplete. The sample contains 35,000 to 55,000 clones, more than 75% of which appear only once. Per the germline V gene, CDR1 is SGHTA and CDR2 is FQGNSA. Trimming pared 2 bases from V and 1 base from J, leaving 7 bases between. The CDR3 runs 14 residues. Peripheral blood mononuclear cells were collected from every patient before and during treatment, yielding between 1 and 8 samples per patient. This clonotype was obtained from a man in his 70s with urothelial cancer. The genes are TRBV7-2 and TRBJ2-3; D ambiguous. The sequences come from PBMCs, collected around atezolizumab (anti-PD-L1) treatment. In DNA, the CDR3 is TGTGCCAGCAGCTTAATTCAGGGCACAGATACGCAGTATTTT. It translates to CASSLIQGTDTQYF.